This entry lists 14 T cell receptor beta chains sequenced from one sample in a study of cytomegalovirus exposure and HLA in healthy donors. With 60 Vbeta and 13 Jbeta primers, the PCR was carried out. Clones were read by immunoSEQ multiplex PCR, and TCRdb kept only the in-frame ones, dropping some. Listed are 90,000 to 100,000 clones; 3% to 4% falls within the top ten. Sequencing input: PBMCs. The receptors shown here come from a woman aged 25 to 45 in good health and CMV-seronegative.

The V gene is TRBV7-8, the J gene TRBJ2-1; D unresolved. Trimming took 6 bases from V and 0 from J, leaving 6 bases between them. The germline V gene has CDR1 SGHVS and CDR2 FQNEAQ. The CDR3 is 13 residues long. The CDR3 loop reads CASSLSSYNEQFF. As DNA, the CDR3 is TGTGCCAGCAGTTTGAGCTCCTACAATGAGCAGTTCTTC.

The chain is built from TRBV5-4 and TRBJ2-7; TRBD1 aligns across 7 bases. With V trimmed by 3 bases and J by 2 bases, 8 bases remained unmatched. Germline lookup yields CDR1 SGHNT and CDR2 YYREEE (reference sequence). The CDR3 has 15 residues. In DNA form, the CDR3 reads TGTGCCAGCAGCTGGGTACCGAGGGGGCCCTACGAGCAGTACTTC. It yields the protein CASSWVPRGPYEQYF.

CDR3 region: CASSRGGALNTGELFF. As DNA, the CDR3 is TGCGCCAGCAGCCGGGGGGGGGCCCTAAACACCGGGGAGCTGTTTTTT. This chain uses TRBV5-1 with TRBJ2-2, with 8 bases that match TRBD2. The CDR3 consists of 16 residues. V shed 4 bases and J 2 bases; nucleotides not matched to a gene: 7. CDR1 SGHRS and CDR2 YFSETQ come from the germline V gene.

This chain uses TRBV7-9 with TRBJ2-1; TRBD2 matches 7 bases. V shed 2 bases and J 1 base; nucleotides not matched to a gene: 11. Germline values: CDR1 SEHNR, CDR2 FQNEAQ (reference sequence). CDR3 length: 18 residues. The CDR3 sequence is CASSLSAGVGGSYNEQFF. As DNA, the CDR3 is TGTGCCAGCAGCTTATCGGCGGGAGTAGGCGGGTCCTACAATGAGCAGTTCTTC.

The chain has TRBV25-1 and TRBJ1-3; weak D call: TRBD1 (5 bases). Trimming removed 10 bases at V and 2 bases at J, with 9 bases between. The CDR3 runs 12 residues. CDR1 MGHDK and CDR2 SYGVNS come from the germline V gene. In DNA form, the CDR3 reads TGTGCCACCCAGGGTCCTGGAAACACCATATATTTT. Its protein is CATQGPGNTIYF.

This chain links TRBV6-4 with TRBJ2-1; 13 nucleotides line up with TRBD2. The CDR3 is 16 residues long. Looked up from germline, CDR1 is MRHNA and CDR2 is SNTAGT. J gave up 15 bases and V 0 bases, and 11 bases lay outside the gene matches. Written as DNA, the CDR3 is TGTGCCAGCAGTGACTCCTTTCGGACTAGCGGGAGTAGAGTGTTCTTC. It codes for CASSDSFRTSGSRVFF.

The genes are TRBV5-6 and TRBJ2-7; weak D call: TRBD1 (5 bases). V was clipped by 0 bases and J by 5 bases, with 18 bases between them. The CDR3 covers 16 residues. The germline gives CDR1 SGHDT, CDR2 YYEEEE. CDR3 nucleotide sequence: TGTGCCAGCAGCTTGGCCGACAGTCGCCTGGTGGACGAGCAGTACTTC. Protein sequence: CASSLADSRLVDEQYF.

The V and J genes are TRBV30 and TRBJ2-1, with 14 positions matching TRBD2. This CDR3 comprises 19 residues. Per germline, CDR1 GTSNPN and CDR2 SVGIG (reference sequence). The ends lost 2 bases at V and 3 bases at J; junction bases unmatched: 12. The CDR3 DNA sequence: TGTGCCTGGAGTCCCGGCCGGGGACTAGCGGGGGCTTTCTACAATGAGCAGTTCTTC. Translated: CAWSPGRGLAGAFYNEQFF.

CDR3 DNA: TGTGCCAGCAGCGCCCCTACAGGGCCGAACTCCTACAATGAGCAGTTCTTC. It yields the protein CASSAPTGPNSYNEQFF. The V and J genes are TRBV7-8 and TRBJ2-1, with D possibly matching TRBD1 (6 bases). This CDR3 comprises 17 residues. The germline V and J ends were trimmed by 5 bases and 0 bases, with 17 bases remaining between them. Germline V lookup: CDR1 SGHVS, CDR2 FQNEAQ.

CDR3 sequence: CASSPGTSNQPQHF. CDR3 nucleotide sequence: TGCGCCAGCAGCCCCGGGACTTCCAATCAGCCCCAGCATTTT. The chain employs TRBV4-1 and TRBJ1-5, with D possibly matching TRBD1 (5 bases). V was cut by 4 bases and J by 3 bases, with 10 bases left in between. From germline, CDR1 is MGHRA and CDR2 YSYEKL. CDR3 length equals 14 residues.

The chain combines TRBV7-2 with TRBJ1-5, with 8 bases aligning to TRBD1. With V trimmed by 4 bases and J by 2 bases, 4 bases remained unmatched. Germline V CDR1 and CDR2: SGHTA, FQGNSA. The CDR3 runs to 15 residues. CDR3 nucleotides: TGTGCCAGCAGCTCTCCGGACAGGGGCAATCAGCCCCAGCATTTT. Amino acid sequence: CASSSPDRGNQPQHF.

The chain uses TRBV6-4 and TRBJ2-2; D may be TRBD1 (6 bases). The CDR3 contains 13 residues. The germline V gene encodes CDR1 MRHNA and CDR2 SNTAGT. V shed 4 bases and J shed 6 bases, with 9 bases lying between them. CDR3 sequence reads: CASSVGGAGELFF. The CDR3 nucleotides read TGTGCCAGCAGTGTTGGGGGCGCCGGGGAGCTGTTTTTT.

The chain uses TRBV14 and TRBJ1-1; D remains unclear. With 0 bases removed from V and 6 bases from J, the gap between germline ends came to 11 bases. The germline V gene has CDR1 SGHDN and CDR2 FVKESK. This CDR3 contains 14 residues. The CDR3 protein is CASSQENSSPEAFF. CDR3 DNA: TGTGCCAGCAGCCAAGAAAACAGCTCACCTGAAGCTTTCTTT.

The chain links TRBV30 to TRBJ2-1; 8 bases are shared with TRBD2. The CDR3 runs to 15 residues. Germline CDR1 and CDR2: GTSNPN and SVGIG (reference sequence). J gave up 4 bases and V 0 bases, and 5 bases lay outside the gene matches. CDR3: CAWSVGGGPYNEQFF. CDR3 coding DNA: TGTGCCTGGAGTGTGGGCGGGGGGCCTTACAATGAGCAGTTCTTC.